The 10 T cell receptor beta chains below were found in one sample sequenced in a study of T cell repertoires in cytomegalovirus infection. MiXCR, run by TCRdb on the reads, gives a single entry per CDR3 protein. The sample has 250,000 to 300,000 distinct CDR3 sequences, 8% to 9.5% seen once. Sequenced input: PBMCs. The receptors originated from a human donor in good health (CMV status not recorded). Some clones in this sample may be carry-over from other donors' samples.

This clonotype showed up many times. The chain joins TRBV7-9 to TRBJ2-1; TRBD2 matches at 7 bases. Germline values: CDR1 SEHNR, CDR2 FQNEAQ (reference sequence). The CDR3 totals 16 residues. After removal of 7 bases from V and 4 bases from J, the junction contained 13 bases not matched to a gene. CDR3 region: CASTGDGGSSYNEQFF. The DNA for the CDR3 is TGTGCCAGCACCGGAGACGGCGGGAGCAGTTACAATGAGCAGTTCTTC.

This clonotype showed up many times. The chain couples TRBV7-2 to TRBJ1-2; TRBD1 agrees at 12 bases. V lost 5 bases and J lost 9; bases outside the gene matches: 13. This CDR3 comprises 16 residues. CDR1 and CDR2 (germline): SGHTA, FQGNSA. The CDR3 coding sequence is TGTGCCAGCAGCCCCGGGACAGGGGGCGCCTACTTCAGCTACACCTTC. Translating it yields CASSPGTGGAYFSYTF.

This clonotype was seen a few times. The DNA for the CDR3 is TGTGCCAGTAGCAAAGCCAACTCTGGAAACACCATATATTTT. It codes for CASSKANSGNTIYF. The chain joins TRBV19 to TRBJ1-3; D not certain. This CDR3 is 14 amino acids long. The V and J ends lost 6 bases and 0 bases respectively, with 9 bases between them. Germline CDR1 is LNHDA and CDR2 is SQIVND (reference sequence).

This clonotype was recorded at least ten times. The chain links TRBV7-2 to TRBJ2-2, with 10 nucleotides matching TRBD2. In germline, CDR1 is SGHTA, CDR2 FQGNSA. With V trimmed by 3 bases and J by 8 bases, 6 bases remained unmatched. This CDR3 is 15 amino acids long. CDR3 protein: CASSLRTSGVGELFF. CDR3 DNA: TGTGCCAGCAGCTTGCGGACTAGCGGTGTTGGGGAGCTGTTTTTT.

The genes are TRBV7-3 and TRBJ1-5, with 7 bases identical to TRBD1. Trimming at V came to 2 bases and at J to 4 bases, leaving 8 bases not matched to a gene. Looked up from germline, CDR1 is SGHTA and CDR2 is FQGTGA. This CDR3 contains 16 residues. CDR3 in amino acids: CASSLVDGTANQPQHF. The CDR3 DNA sequence: TGTGCCAGCAGCTTAGTGGACGGGACAGCTAATCAGCCCCAGCATTTT. Using reference TRBV7-3 and TRBJ1-5 for the parts outside the CDR3, the full variable domain is GAGVSQTPSNKVTEKGKYVELRCDPISGHTALYWYRQSLGQGPEFLIYFQGTGAADDSGLPNDRFFAVRPEGSVSTLKIQRTERGDSAVYLCASSLVDGTANQPQHFGDGTRLSIL.

This clonotype was observed many times. The chain recombines TRBV7-2 with TRBJ2-3; TRBD1 might be the D (5 bases). This CDR3 contains 17 residues. The V and J ends lost 0 bases and 0 bases respectively, with 13 bases between them. Germline CDR1 is SGHTA and CDR2 is FQGNSA. CDR3 loop: CASSLAQGGRSTDTQYF. The CDR3 DNA reads TGTGCCAGCAGCTTAGCTCAGGGTGGCCGAAGCACAGATACGCAGTATTTT.

This clonotype was picked up many times. The chain joins TRBV7-2 to TRBJ2-2; D not resolved. The germline V gene has CDR1 SGHTA and CDR2 FQGNSA. The CDR3 extends over 14 amino acids. The ends were cut back, 2 bases at V and 4 bases at J, with 8 bases in the middle. DNA of the CDR3: TGTGCCAGCAGCTTACGGCCTGGCACCGGGGAGCTGTTTTTT. This codes for CASSLRPGTGELFF.

This clonotype was seen ten or more times. V and J are TRBV7-2 and TRBJ2-1; unclear D gene. In germline, CDR1 is SGHTA, CDR2 FQGNSA. The CDR3 totals 15 residues. With 0 bases removed from V and 5 bases from J, the gap between germline ends came to 11 bases. In nucleotides, the CDR3 is TGTGCCAGCAGCTTAGCGGGATTCATCAACAATGAGCAGTTCTTC. It yields the protein CASSLAGFINNEQFF.

Many counts were recorded for this clonotype. The chain employs TRBV15 and TRBJ2-4; 14 bases match TRBD2. This CDR3 is built from 18 residues. V lost 5 bases and J lost 1; bases outside the gene matches: 7. In germline, CDR1 is LNHNV, CDR2 YYDKDF (reference sequence). The DNA of the CDR3 is TGTGCCACCAGCCCTGGACTAGCGGGAGGAGAGGCCAAAAACATTCAGTACTTC. It is translated as CATSPGLAGGEAKNIQYF.

This clonotype has a count of ten or more. V usage is TRBV7-2 and J usage is TRBJ1-5, with D unclear. The germline gives CDR1 SGHTA, CDR2 FQGNSA. Trimming removed 0 bases at V and 6 bases at J, with 12 bases between. The CDR3 is 15 amino acids. The CDR3 DNA sequence: TGTGCCAGCAGCTTAGCGCTGGCAGGCCGTCAGCCCCAGCATTTT. It is translated as CASSLALAGRQPQHF.